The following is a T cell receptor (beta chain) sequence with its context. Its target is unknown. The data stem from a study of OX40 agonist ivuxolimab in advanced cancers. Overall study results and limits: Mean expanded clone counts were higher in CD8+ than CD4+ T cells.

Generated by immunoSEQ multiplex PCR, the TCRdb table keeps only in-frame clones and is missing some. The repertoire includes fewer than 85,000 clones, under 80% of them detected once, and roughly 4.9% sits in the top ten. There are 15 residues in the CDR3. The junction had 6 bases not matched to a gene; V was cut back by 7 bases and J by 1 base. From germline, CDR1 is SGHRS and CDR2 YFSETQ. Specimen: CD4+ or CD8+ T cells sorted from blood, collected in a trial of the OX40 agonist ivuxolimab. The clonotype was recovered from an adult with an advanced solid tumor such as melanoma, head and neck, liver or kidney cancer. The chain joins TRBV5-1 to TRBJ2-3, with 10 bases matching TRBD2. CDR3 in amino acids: CASQRGTSGTDTQYF. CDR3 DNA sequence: TGCGCCAGCCAGAGGGGGACTAGCGGCACAGATACGCAGTATTTT.